This paragraph reports one TCR beta chain. The source of the sample is a study of cytomegalovirus exposure and HLA in healthy donors. Researchers ran the PCR with 60 Vbeta and 13 Jbeta primers. The assay was immunoSEQ multiplex PCR, and TCRdb's table has in-frame clones only and misses some. The sample includes 210,000 or so clones, about 85% of them seen just once. The ends were cut back, 0 bases at V and 1 base at J, with 7 bases in the middle. The CDR3 covers 14 residues. Germline CDR1 reads SGDLS; CDR2 reads YYNGEE. The clonotype was recovered from a girl aged 2 to 10 in good health and CMV-seronegative. The sequenced sample consisted of PBMCs. The chain is built from TRBV9 and TRBJ1-1; a weak D match, TRBD1 (6 bases). CDR3 loop: CASSVGTENTEAFF. For the CDR3, the DNA is TGTGCCAGCAGCGTAGGGACAGAGAACACTGAAGCTTTCTTT.